Presented here are 7 T cell receptor beta chains from one specimen sequenced in a study of blood T cell repertoires in COVID-19. Assay: immunoSEQ multiplex PCR; the TCRdb copy retains only in-frame clones and omits some. Among about 190,000 clones listed, approximately 92% were seen once. The sample comprised peripheral blood. These TCRs come from a man between 50 and 59 years old with acute or convalescent COVID-19.

This sequence joins TRBV2 and TRBJ2-6, with D unclear. Germline V gives CDR1 SNHLY, CDR2 FYNNEI. CDR3 length: 15 amino acids. Trimming left V 5 bases short and J 2 bases short, with 10 bases between. The CDR3 DNA reads TGTGCCAGCAGTCCCACAGTAACTGGGGCCAACGTCCTGACTTTC. As protein: CASSPTVTGANVLTF.

The CDR3 DNA reads as TGTGCCAGCAGCTCCCGACTAGCGGGGGGGCGAGAGACCCAGTACTTC. Translation gives CASSSRLAGGRETQYF. The V call is TRBV7-8, the J call TRBJ2-5; 14 nucleotides agree with TRBD2. Germline lookup yields CDR1 SGHVS and CDR2 FQNEAQ. CDR3 length: 16 residues. The J segment lost 4 bases and the V segment lost 4 bases, leaving 5 bases of the junction unmatched.

This chain uses TRBV19 with TRBJ2-5; possibly TRBD1 for D (6 bases). Germline V lookup: CDR1 LNHDA, CDR2 SQIVND (reference sequence). Trimming removed 1 base from V and 4 bases from J, with 10 bases in between. This CDR3 is built from 14 residues. The CDR3 DNA reads as TGTGCCAGTAGTATAGTCCAGGGGCGAGAGACCCAGTACTTC. Translation gives CASSIVQGRETQYF.

This chain joins TRBV20-1 and TRBJ1-5; D uncertain. With 3 bases removed from V and 9 bases from J, the gap between germline ends came to 12 bases. Per the germline V gene, CDR1 is DFQATT and CDR2 is SNEGSKA (reference sequence). This CDR3 is 12 amino acids long. The CDR3 protein is CSASQGTVPQHF. The CDR3 DNA sequence: TGCAGTGCTAGTCAAGGTACAGTGCCCCAGCATTTT.

This clone was observed a single time. The chain joins TRBV30 to TRBJ2-7; 9 bases agree with TRBD1. The germline V gene has CDR1 GTSNPN and CDR2 SVGIG (reference sequence). The CDR3 totals 13 residues. The V segment lost 0 bases and the J segment 6 bases; nucleotides outside the gene matches: 3. In nucleotides, the CDR3 is TGTGCCTGGAGTGTACAGGGGGCCACCGAGCAGTACTTC. It encodes CAWSVQGATEQYF.

V usage is TRBV27 and J usage is TRBJ2-3; tentatively, D is TRBD1 (5 bases). V lost 3 bases and J 5 bases, leaving 12 bases between the germline ends. This CDR3 region has 14 residues. The germline CDR1 and CDR2 sequences are MNHEY and SMNVEV (reference sequence). CDR3 in DNA: TGTGCCAGCAGTTTGGGGCCCTTCCGAGATACGCAGTATTTT. Residues: CASSLGPFRDTQYF.

V usage is TRBV6-1 and J usage is TRBJ1-4; a weak D match, TRBD1 (5 bases). CDR1 is MNHNS, CDR2 SASEGT, per germline. There are 19 residues in the CDR3. V dropped 1 base and J dropped 0 bases, with 18 bases sitting between them. The CDR3 here is CASSEVARAKYATNEKLFF. CDR3 DNA sequence: TGTGCCAGCAGTGAAGTCGCCAGGGCCAAGTACGCAACTAATGAAAAACTGTTTTTT.